The clone carrying this T cell receptor (beta chain) was detected many times. These data are taken from a study of neurological immune-mediated disorders. Among the participants, healthy controls were blood bank volunteers in Maryland, USA. CD4+ or CD8+ T cells at a count of roughly 1 million served as input for the sorted libraries. The CDR3 covers 16 residues. TCRdb reanalysed the 5' RACE reads using MiXCR and keeps one entry per CDR3 protein. The sample carries tens of thousands of distinct CDR3 sequences, about 4.8% recorded once. The chain links TRBV21-1 to TRBJ2-2. TRBV21-1 is deemed a pseudogene. The sample was CD4+ T cells from blood. The sequence came from a young man in good health. The CDR3 sequence is CASSSWTLLSTGELFF. Written as DNA, the CDR3 is TGTGCCAGCAGCTCCTGGACCCTTCTGAGCACCGGGGAGCTGTTTTTT.